This TCR beta chain was sequenced during a study of Tregs in tolerant kidney transplant recipients. Note on this clone: The read gets to within 3 residues of the CDR3 end, and the germline J gene fills in the rest.

Data came from immunoSEQ multiplex PCR; TCRdb stores just in-frame clones and leaves some out. This sample's table has around 33,000 clones. CDR1 and CDR2 (germline): LNHDA, SQIVND (reference sequence). CDR3 length equals 17 residues. After removal of 1 base from V and 2 bases from J, the junction contained 10 bases not matched to a gene. The receptor comes from a human donor who received a combined kidney and bone marrow transplant. The chain employs TRBV19 and TRBJ2-5; 7 bases are shared with TRBD2. The sequenced sample was CD8+ T cells from blood, obtained before the transplant. This CDR3 is CASSIARRLAGQETQYF. CDR3 DNA (partial): TGTGCCAGTAGTATAGCCCGACGACTAGCAGGGCAAGAGACC.